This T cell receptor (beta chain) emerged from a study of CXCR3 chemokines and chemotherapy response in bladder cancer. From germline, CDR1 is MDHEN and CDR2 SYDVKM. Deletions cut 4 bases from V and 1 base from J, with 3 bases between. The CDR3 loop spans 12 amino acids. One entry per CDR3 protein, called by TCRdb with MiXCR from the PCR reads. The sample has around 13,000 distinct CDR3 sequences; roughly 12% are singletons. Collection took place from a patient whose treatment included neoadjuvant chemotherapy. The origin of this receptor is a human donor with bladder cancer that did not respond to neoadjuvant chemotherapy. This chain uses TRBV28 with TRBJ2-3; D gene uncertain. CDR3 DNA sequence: TGTGCCAGCAGTTGGGGCACAGATACGCAGTATTTT. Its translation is CASSWGTDTQYF.